These T cell receptor beta chains were read from a single sample in a study of liver allograft versus peripheral blood T cells. One entry per CDR3 protein, called by TCRdb with MiXCR from the reads. Among about 14,000 distinct CDR3 sequences listed, roughly 20% were seen once. All receptors derive from a human patient who had a liver transplant. The graft donor may have contributed some T cells. CDR3s include the opening cysteine and the closing phenylalanine or tryptophan. The D gene is left open where the match is weak. A row's size may be missing; if present it is once, few, many or a size class.

TRBV19	.	TRBJ1-1	medium-sized	CASSDPAGDTEAFF	TGTGCCAGTAGTGACCCAGCAGGGGATACTGAAGCTTTCTTT
TRBV5-6	.	TRBJ2-1	.	CASSFSRYNEQFF	TGTGCCAGCAGCTTCAGCAGGTACAATGAGCAGTTCTTC
TRBV30	TRBD1	TRBJ1-1	many	CAWKGDTGGTEAFF	TGTGCCTGGAAAGGGGACACAGGGGGCACTGAAGCTTTCTTT
TRBV19	.	TRBJ2-1	.	CASSIGLAAPYNEQFF	TGTGCCAGTAGTATCGGACTCGCGGCCCCCTACAATGAGCAGTTCTTC
TRBV20-1	TRBD2	TRBJ2-1	few	CSARPPSGGYNEQFF	TGCAGTGCTAGACCGCCTAGCGGGGGTTACAATGAGCAGTTCTTC
TRBV6-1	TRBD1	TRBJ1-1	few	CASSGQQGAGEAFF	TGTGCCAGCAGTGGTCAACAGGGGGCGGGTGAAGCTTTCTTT
TRBV12-5	.	TRBJ1-6	.	CASGIKGGQYNSPLHF	TGTGCTAGTGGTATAAAGGGGGGCCAGTATAATTCACCCCTCCACTTT
TRBV10-3	.	TRBJ1-6	medium-sized	CAISAGGAESPLHF	TGTGCCATCAGTGCTGGAGGGGCGGAATCACCCCTCCACTTT
TRBV29-1	.	TRBJ1-5	many	CSVAGPGSDNQPQHF	TGCAGCGTTGCAGGCCCGGGGTCAGACAATCAGCCCCAGCATTTT
TRBV19	TRBD1	TRBJ1-6	few	CASSIFAGTGNSPLHF	TGTGCCAGTAGTATATTCGCCGGGACAGGGAATTCACCCCTCCACTTT
TRBV10-3	.	TRBJ2-7	.	CAISESVEYEQYF	TGTGCCATCAGTGAGTCGGTGGAGTACGAGCAGTACTTC
TRBV6-1	.	TRBJ2-7	few	CASRAGRESYEQYF	TGTGCCAGCAGAGCAGGGCGGGAATCCTACGAGCAGTACTTC
TRBV9	.	TRBJ1-3	.	CASSLLSNRPGNTIYF	TGTGCCAGCAGCCTCCTCTCAAATCGGCCTGGAAACACCATATATTTT
TRBV12-3/TRBV12-4	.	TRBJ1-6	.	CASSPGTDSPLHF	TGTGCCAGCAGTCCCGGGACGGATTCACCCCTCCACTTT
TRBV12-3/TRBV12-4	TRBD1	TRBJ1-2	.	CASSTIPGGYGYTF	TGTGCCAGCAGTACGATCCCAGGGGGCTATGGCTACACCTTC
TRBV6-1	.	TRBJ1-1	many	CASSDFRGHTEAFF	TGTGCCAGCAGTGACTTTAGGGGCCACACTGAAGCTTTCTTT
TRBV19	.	TRBJ1-6	medium-sized	CASQTEYNSPLHF	TGTGCCAGCCAGACAGAATATAATTCACCCCTCCACTTT
TRBV12-3/TRBV12-4	TRBD1	TRBJ1-1	few	CASSFDRGPAEAFF	TGTGCCAGCAGTTTTGACAGGGGGCCCGCTGAAGCTTTCTTT
TRBV9	TRBD2	TRBJ2-2	many	CASSVGEGRSAGELFF	TGTGCCAGCAGCGTAGGGGAGGGTCGGAGTGCCGGGGAGCTGTTTTTT
TRBV12-5	.	TRBJ1-6	.	CASGSSGKGGDNSPLHF	TGTGCTAGTGGCTCCTCAGGGAAAGGAGGGGATAATTCACCCCTCCACTTT
TRBV10-3	.	TRBJ1-6	.	CAISERNSPLHF	TGTGCCATCAGTGAAAGGAATTCACCCCTCCACTTT
TRBV18	.	TRBJ1-2	medium-sized	CASSPSTATGNGYTF	TGTGCCAGCTCACCGTCTACCGCAACAGGCAATGGCTACACCTTC
TRBV7-9	.	TRBJ1-6	medium-sized	CASSLRTANNSPLHF	TGTGCCAGCAGCTTGAGGACAGCAAATAATTCACCCCTCCACTTT
TRBV20-1	.	TRBJ1-1	.	CSATNTLNTEAFF	TGCAGTGCTACCAACACCCTTAACACTGAAGCTTTCTTT
TRBV11-2	.	TRBJ2-3	.	CASSSRTSGDTQYF	TGTGCCAGCAGCTCTCGGACGTCGGGGGATACGCAGTATTTT
TRBV5-6	TRBD1	TRBJ2-7	.	CASSMDRVYPQYF	TGTGCCAGCAGCATGGACAGGGTATATCCCCAGTACTTC
TRBV18	.	TRBJ1-1	.	CASSPSNTEAFF	TGTGCCAGCTCCCCCTCGAACACTGAAGCTTTCTTT
TRBV12-3/TRBV12-4	TRBD1	TRBJ1-1	.	CASSDPGGTDYTEAFF	TGTGCCAGCAGCGATCCGGGAGGGACAGACTACACTGAAGCTTTCTTT
TRBV6-1	TRBD1	TRBJ1-2	many	CASSSQGAGGYTF	TGTGCCAGCAGCTCTCAGGGGGCAGGGGGCTACACCTTC
TRBV10-3	.	TRBJ1-2	many	CAISVGGYGYTF	TGTGCCATCAGTGTGGGAGGGTATGGCTACACCTTC
TRBV10-3	.	TRBJ1-3	many	CAIESGASGNTIYF	TGTGCCATCGAGTCAGGCGCTTCTGGAAACACCATATATTTT
TRBV19	.	TRBJ1-5	.	CASSIDLDQPQHF	TGTGCCAGTAGTATAGATCTCGATCAGCCCCAGCATTTT
TRBV6-6	.	TRBJ1-2	medium-sized	CASSSGRLLRYGYTF	TGTGCCAGCAGCTCGGGCAGGCTTTTAAGATATGGCTACACCTTC
TRBV18	.	TRBJ1-1	medium-sized	CASSLVVGGTEAFF	TGTGCCAGCTCCCTAGTTGTGGGGGGGACTGAAGCTTTCTTT
TRBV5-6	TRBD1	TRBJ1-4	medium-sized	CASSLALLGQQEKLFF	TGTGCCAGCAGCTTGGCCCTCTTGGGACAGCAAGAAAAACTGTTTTTT
TRBV25-1	.	TRBJ2-7	few	CASSQYYEQYF	TGTGCCAGCAGCCAATATTACGAGCAGTACTTC
TRBV12-5	.	TRBJ1-1	.	CASGLVLNTEAFF	TGTGCTAGTGGTTTGGTACTGAACACTGAAGCTTTCTTT
TRBV6-5	TRBD2	TRBJ2-2	few	CASSFRGGVNTGELFF	TGTGCCAGCAGTTTCCGCGGGGGGGTCAACACCGGGGAGCTGTTTTTT
TRBV30	.	TRBJ1-5	few	CAWSVGGQLNQPQHF	TGTGCCTGGAGTGTAGGAGGGCAGCTCAATCAGCCCCAGCATTTT
TRBV19	.	TRBJ1-4	many	CASSIYGAVVNEKLFF	TGTGCCAGTAGTATATACGGGGCGGTTGTTAATGAAAAACTGTTTTTT
TRBV30	.	TRBJ1-1	many	CAWSAPNTEAFF	TGTGCCTGGAGCGCCCCGAACACTGAAGCTTTCTTT
TRBV28	.	TRBJ1-3	many	CASSFGRGGNTIYF	TGTGCCAGCAGTTTTGGACGGGGAGGAAACACCATATATTTT
TRBV20-1	.	TRBJ2-2	.	CSARVLPGELFF	TGCAGTGCTAGAGTCCTGCCCGGGGAGCTGTTTTTT
TRBV6-2/TRBV6-3	.	TRBJ2-3	few	CASSTGYLRDTDTQYF	TGTGCCAGCAGTACCGGATATTTAAGGGACACAGATACGCAGTATTTT
TRBV27	TRBD2	TRBJ2-1	.	CASSPGLAAYNEQFF	TGTGCCAGCAGTCCCGGACTAGCGGCCTACAATGAGCAGTTCTTC
TRBV6-1	.	TRBJ2-1	many	CASSEPLDKQFF	TGTGCCAGCAGTGAACCGCTAGACAAGCAGTTCTTC
TRBV5-4	TRBD1	TRBJ1-2	many	CASSLGTGGGYTF	TGTGCCAGCAGCTTAGGGACAGGTGGTGGCTACACCTTC
TRBV20-1	TRBD2	TRBJ2-1	once	CSARGGGGASNEQFF	TGCAGTGCTAGAGGCGGCGGGGGGGCCTCAAATGAGCAGTTCTTC
TRBV19	.	TRBJ1-5	few	CASSIRTYNQPQHF	TGTGCCAGTAGTATACGGACATACAATCAGCCCCAGCATTTT
TRBV7-9	.	TRBJ1-2	medium-sized	CASSLAGQGRGYTF	TGTGCCAGCAGCTTAGCAGGGCAGGGGCGAGGCTACACCTTC
TRBV29-1	TRBD2	TRBJ2-7	.	CSVEGLAGGYEQYF	TGCAGCGTTGAAGGGCTAGCGGGTGGCTACGAGCAGTACTTC
TRBV6-2/TRBV6-3	TRBD2	TRBJ2-1	few	CASSSGLLTTNEQFF	TGTGCCAGCAGTTCGGGACTATTGACGACCAATGAGCAGTTCTTC
TRBV19	.	TRBJ1-2	medium-sized	CASTHDGDGSYGYTF	TGTGCCAGTACCCATGACGGGGACGGCTCGTATGGCTACACCTTC
TRBV6-6	.	TRBJ1-1	many	CASIQAGANTEAFF	TGTGCCAGCATCCAGGCTGGGGCGAACACTGAAGCTTTCTTT